The clone carrying this T cell receptor (beta chain) was recorded once. This record belongs to a study of blood T cell repertoires in COVID-19. At the level of the study: Samples representing acute and convalescent COVID-19 were sourced from the United States, Italy and Spain. PBMCs, B-cell-depleted T cells, or T cells provided the cDNA or gDNA that made up the material.

Looked up from germline, CDR1 is SGHNT and CDR2 is YYREEE (reference sequence). Trimming removed 4 bases from V and 7 bases from J; junction bases left unmatched: 12. The CDR3 spans 15 residues. Original processing notes: Reference gene primer amplification in the assay estimated nucleated cell counts. TCRdb keeps only in-frame clones here, not all; method: immunoSEQ multiplex PCR. The V and J calls and clone size were taken over from that table, and D and trimming were inferred from the DNA. The repertoire holds approximately 270,000 clones, with around nine tenths as singletons. The rearrangement joins TRBV5-4 to TRBJ1-2; 8 nucleotides agree with TRBD1. Material: peripheral blood. The TCR sequence derives from a man aged 25 to 40 with acute or convalescent COVID-19. The CDR3 coding sequence is TGTGCCAGCAGCCAGCACCAAGGACAGGGATTTGGCTACACCTTC. It translates to CASSQHQGQGFGYTF.